The rows below give T cell receptor beta chains drawn from one sample of a study of early T cells in non-severe SARS-CoV-2 infection. TCRdb re-called the 5' RACE reads through MiXCR, storing one row per CDR3 protein. The data contain more than 75,000 distinct CDR3 sequences, roughly 13% of them seen just once; the ten biggest clones take up about 6.4%. The sample was whole blood. All receptors come from an adult who was a healthcare worker with PCR-confirmed SARS-CoV-2 infection or an uninfected control (not recorded which). Both conserved end residues are trimmed from each CDR3. For some rows the clone size is stated as once, few or many, or as a class when expanded; others skip it.

v_gene	len	j_gene	abundance	CDR3aa
TRBV9	12	TRBJ2-2	few	ASSELPGAGELF
TRBV28	10	TRBJ2-1	-	ASSLSRTEQF
TRBV5-1	15	TRBJ1-1	few	ASSLVVMGTGLTEAF
TRBV5-6	15	TRBJ1-5	few	ASSLGRQGVINQPQH
TRBV4-2	13	TRBJ2-7	few	ASSQVLAGNYEQY
TRBV4-1	12	TRBJ2-7	few	ASSQDRRVGEQY
TRBV5-1	12	TRBJ1-2	few	ASSLAGIRDGYT
TRBV6-5	10	TRBJ1-3	-	ASSPPRDTIY
TRBV12-5	16	TRBJ2-3	many	ASGAVSGGPRESDTQY
TRBV5-4	13	TRBJ2-1	many	ASSLGISEYNEQF
TRBV6-1	10	TRBJ1-1	few	ASLRGNTEAF
TRBV23-1	15	TRBJ1-1	-	ASSHLDRAHTNTEAF
TRBV4-2	13	TRBJ2-2	few	ASSPGQGRPGELF
TRBV5-6	11	TRBJ2-7	-	ASSFLGPAEQY
TRBV12-3/TRBV12-4	12	TRBJ2-7	-	ASNQDRSSYEQY
TRBV29-1	12	TRBJ1-2	many	SVQLDREKHGYT
TRBV7-2	11	TRBJ2-2	-	ASSSPNTGELF
TRBV12-3/TRBV12-4	11	TRBJ1-4	many	ASSRGRGEKLF
TRBV7-9	11	TRBJ1-2	few	ASSNRDSGGYT
TRBV2	14	TRBJ2-3	few	ASKVAGGPNTDTQY
TRBV7-9	18	TRBJ2-2	few	ASSFVKGQAFEVNTGELF
TRBV11-2	11	TRBJ2-3	-	ASSQGRQDTQY
TRBV5-1	13	TRBJ1-1	many	ASSSSGPLNTEAF
TRBV28	12	TRBJ1-4	-	ASSGDRGEEKLF
TRBV21-1	14	TRBJ2-1	few	ASSKGGGKEYNEQF
TRBV7-2	12	TRBJ1-2	-	ASSLAYRGYGYT
TRBV5-1	13	TRBJ2-1	-	ASSSRDRDNNEQF
TRBV28	13	TRBJ2-7	few	ASFPLQGALYEQY
TRBV6-6	12	TRBJ1-1	many	ASSPDRASTEAF
TRBV14	12	TRBJ1-4	few	ATRGPATNEKLF
TRBV5-1	13	TRBJ2-3	-	ASSLGRTGTDTQY
TRBV11-3	14	TRBJ2-3	-	ASSVGRGGTTDTQY
TRBV28	14	TRBJ2-1	-	ASSSETSGRRVEQF
TRBV29-1	10	TRBJ2-1	many	SVQTGTNEQF
TRBV7-2	14	TRBJ2-7	few	ASSFQGRGERYEQY
TRBV5-1	13	TRBJ2-3	-	ASRTSGGAGDTQY
TRBV30	12	TRBJ1-6	few	AFLPGADNSPLH
TRBV28	13	TRBJ1-1	-	ASSLHGTHNTEAF
TRBV6-6	9	TRBJ1-1	few	ASSLQGEAF
TRBV21-1	13	TRBJ2-7	few	ASSKCREGYYEQY
TRBV20-1	11	TRBJ2-1	many	SASEGAAREQF
TRBV28	8	TRBJ2-1	many	ASSSNEQF
TRBV5-4	15	TRBJ2-2	-	ASSLGVAGEPTGELF
TRBV2	13	TRBJ2-1	many	ASSEDPSSYNEQF
TRBV11-2	13	TRBJ2-1	-	ASSLVEGPYNEQF
TRBV28	13	TRBJ2-3	few	ASSLIGPRTDTQY
TRBV5-6	11	TRBJ2-4	few	ASSLEPENIQY
TRBV4-2	14	TRBJ2-1	many	ASSQFSGTGDNEQF
TRBV27	13	TRBJ1-2	-	ASSLRQATNYGYT
TRBV18	14	TRBJ1-2	-	ASSLPRTGGIYGYT
TRBV3-1	12	TRBJ1-2	few	ASSPRTGDGGYT
TRBV27	12	TRBJ1-1	few	ASSVSGRLTEAF
TRBV7-6	15	TRBJ2-3	few	ASSLGGGQRSTDTQY
TRBV30	12	TRBJ2-7	few	AWSVTDRDHEQY
TRBV6-6	13	TRBJ1-1	many	ASSYSRNTGGRAF
TRBV7-3	12	TRBJ2-3	few	ASSSQSGPDTQY
TRBV5-4	14	TRBJ2-7	many	ASSKQILQGRNEQY
TRBV6-1	12	TRBJ1-2	-	ASSGRNRNYGYT